The present entry profiles one TCR beta chain with its context. Its target is unknown. The CDR3 consists of 13 residues. Between the trimmed V and J ends, which lost 5 bases and 3 bases, there was a span of 11 bases. Germline V CDR1 and CDR2: SEHNR, FQNEAQ (reference sequence). Peripheral blood genomic DNA, not sorted cells or RNA, was the template. TRB rearrangements spanning V, D and J were amplified using mixed TRB-A/B primers. One entry per CDR3 protein results from TCRdb running MiXCR on the multiplex PCR reads. In the table there are some 8,100 distinct CDR3 sequences, about 38% of which are singletons. The data derive from a study of T cell repertoires in aging, cancer and after chemotherapy. General observations from the study: Untreated cancer patients had significantly lower blood TCR diversity than age-matched healthy donors. In healthy donors, age-related TCR diversity loss mainly reflected lost richness. Rebound thymic output was suggested by rising median generation probability during chemotherapy in each cancer cohort. These repertoire data do not allow conclusions about immunological memory after chemotherapy.

J is TRBJ2-7 and V is TRBV7-9; no firm D call. Source material: blood. This TCR was sampled from a human donor in good health. CDR3 protein: CASSGTVLYEQYF. DNA of the CDR3: TGTGCCAGCAGCGGTACTGTACTCTACGAGCAGTACTTC. Supplemented by reference TRBV7-9 and TRBJ2-7, the full variable domain reads DTGVSQNPRHKITKRGQNVTFRCDPISEHNRLYWYRQTLGQGPEFLTYFQNEAQLEKSRLLSDRFSAERPKGSFSTLEIQRTEQGDSAMYLCASSGTVLYEQYFGPGTRLTVT.